One and the same sample provided the 27 T cell receptor beta chains below, sequenced in a study of T-cell reconstitution after alpha-beta-depleted transplantation in children. TCRbeta library construction was performed incorporating unique molecular identifiers. TCRdb fed the PCR reads into MiXCR, producing one record per CDR3 protein. The table lists just over 950,000 distinct CDR3 sequences, roughly 29% of them singletons. Here the sequenced sample was PBMCs, mostly from graft donor cells, taken 360 days after TCRalphabeta/CD19-depleted stem cell transplant. Source of these receptors: a boy in the first two years of life who had a stem cell transplant for SCID, so the T cells may come from the graft donor.

This clonotype was picked up a small number of times. The rearrangement links TRBV4-3 to TRBJ2-2; 8 bases map to TRBD1. The V gene end was trimmed by 0 bases and the J gene end by 4 bases; junction bases not matched to a gene: 1. In germline, CDR1 is LGHNA, CDR2 YSLEER. The CDR3 contains 15 residues. CDR3: CASSQETGVTGELFF. For the CDR3, the DNA is TGCGCCAGCAGCCAAGAGACAGGGGTCACCGGGGAGCTGTTTTTT.

The CDR3 sequence: CASSGRGLAETQYF. The CDR3 coding sequence is TGTGCCAGCAGTGGACGGGGACTAGCGGAGACCCAGTACTTC. The rearrangement uses TRBV12-3 or TRBV12-4 and TRBJ2-5; 10 bases align to TRBD2. This CDR3 spans 14 amino acids. V lost 5 bases, J lost 5 bases, and 5 bases stayed unmatched.

The chain links TRBV4-1 to TRBJ2-2; 7 positions agree with TRBD1. The CDR3 length is 18 residues. V shed 4 bases and J 1 base; nucleotides not matched to a gene: 12. Germline CDR1 MGHRA, CDR2 YSYEKL. CDR3 sequence reads: CASSPSRLDRENTGELFF. The DNA for the CDR3 is TGCGCCAGCAGCCCCTCCCGACTCGACAGGGAGAACACCGGGGAGCTGTTTTTT.

This clonotype appeared a few times. The rearrangement joins TRBV5-1 to TRBJ2-7, with D hard to call. This CDR3 spans 12 amino acids. Germline V CDR1 and CDR2: SGHRS, YFSETQ. Trimming took off 4 bases at V and 3 bases at J, with 8 bases between the two ends. CDR3 protein: CASSTDGYEQYF. The CDR3, as DNA: TGCGCCAGCAGCACGGACGGCTACGAGCAGTACTTC. Full variable domain (outside the CDR3, taken from reference TRBV5-1 and TRBJ2-7): KAGVTQTPRYLIKTRGQQVTLSCSPISGHRSVSWYQQTPGQGLQFLFEYFSETQRNKGNFPGRFSGRQFSNSRSEMNVSTLELGDSALYLCASSTDGYEQYFGPGTRLTVT.

The chain employs TRBV7-6 and TRBJ1-1; unclear D gene. The V gene's germline CDR1 is SGHVS and CDR2 FNYEAQ. Trimming removed 5 bases from V and 4 bases from J, with 11 bases in between. This CDR3 has 13 residues. The CDR3 coding sequence is TGTGCCAGCAGCCCCAAAAGGAGCACTGAAGCTTTCTTT. Amino acid sequence: CASSPKRSTEAFF.

This chain joins TRBV9 and TRBJ2-5; 8 bases map to TRBD1. V gave up 3 bases and J gave up 6 bases; unmatched junction bases: 7. This CDR3 region has 14 residues. The V gene's germline CDR1 is SGDLS and CDR2 YYNGEE. Here the CDR3 reads CASSAGQVGQTQYF. The DNA for the CDR3 is TGTGCCAGCAGCGCGGGACAGGTGGGCCAGACCCAGTACTTC.

The count of this clonotype is one. J is TRBJ2-7 and V is TRBV7-8; 8 positions agree with TRBD1. Germline trimming cut 1 base from V and 5 bases from J; bases unmatched to any gene: 7. Looked up from germline, CDR1 is SGHVS and CDR2 is FQNEAQ. The CDR3 consists of 15 residues. The CDR3 sequence is CASSLEVTGAHEQYF. The CDR3 bases are TGTGCCAGCAGCTTAGAGGTGACAGGGGCCCACGAGCAGTACTTC. Drawing the rest from reference TRBV7-8 and TRBJ2-7, the complete variable domain is GAGVSQSPRYKVAKRGQDVALRCDPISGHVSLFWYQQALGQGPEFLTYFQNEAQLDKSGLPSDRFFAERPEGSVSTLKIQRTQQEDSAVYLCASSLEVTGAHEQYFGPGTRLTVT.

This clonotype was detected only a few times. The CDR3 region is CASSKLAGSYEQYF. The CDR3 DNA is TGTGCCAGCAGTAAATTAGCGGGGAGCTACGAGCAGTACTTC. The V gene is TRBV6-2 or TRBV6-3, the J gene TRBJ2-7; 8 positions agree with TRBD2. The V and J ends lost 5 bases and 3 bases, in that order; junction bases with no gene match: 6. The CDR3 has 14 amino acids. The V gene's germline CDR1 is MNHEY and CDR2 SVGEGT.

This clonotype was seen a few times. In nucleotides, the CDR3 is TGTGCCACCAGCAGAGATAACGGAGATACGCAGTATTTT. Protein: CATSRDNGDTQYF. The chain carries TRBV15 and TRBJ2-3; D unclear. The CDR3 runs to 13 residues. Germline V CDR1 and CDR2: LNHNV, YYDKDF (reference sequence). V was trimmed by 0 bases and J by 5 bases, leaving 6 bases between them.

J is TRBJ2-3 and V is TRBV12-3 or TRBV12-4; TRBD1 aligns across 8 bases. J gave up 5 bases and V 3 bases, and 1 base lay outside the gene matches. This CDR3 is 13 amino acids long. The CDR3 protein is CASSFGTGDTQYF. In nucleotides, the CDR3 is TGTGCCAGCAGTTTCGGGACAGGAGATACGCAGTATTTT.

Written as DNA, the CDR3 is TGCGCCAGCAGCTGTACTAGCGACACCTACAATGAGCAGTTCTTC. Translated, it gives CASSCTSDTYNEQFF. The chain carries TRBV5-1 and TRBJ2-1; the match to TRBD2 covers 7 bases. Trimming cost V 3 bases and J 2 bases; bases outside gene matches: 5. The CDR3 loop spans 15 amino acids. The germline CDR1 and CDR2 sequences are SGHRS and YFSETQ.

This clonotype was counted many times. This chain uses TRBV28 with TRBJ2-2, with TRBD1 matching over 9 bases. Germline lookup yields CDR1 MDHEN and CDR2 SYDVKM. The CDR3 is 15 amino acids. With 6 bases clipped from V and 3 bases from J, the junction kept 5 bases outside the gene matches. CDR3 in DNA: TGTGCCAGCAGAGGACAGGGGTGGGACACCGGGGAGCTGTTTTTT. Translating gives CASRGQGWDTGELFF.

This chain joins TRBV5-1 and TRBJ2-5, with D perhaps matching TRBD2 (6 bases). Germline V gene sequence: CDR1 SGHRS, CDR2 YFSETQ. The CDR3 has 15 amino acids. Trimming took off 4 bases at V and 5 bases at J, with 18 bases between the two ends. In DNA, the CDR3 is TGCGCCAGCAGCCCGCTCGGGGGAGTACGTGAGACCCAGTACTTC. This gives the protein CASSPLGGVRETQYF.

V is TRBV7-9 and J is TRBJ1-1; D is undetermined. Germline CDR1 is SEHNR and CDR2 is FQNEAQ (reference sequence). V was cut by 2 bases and J by 1 base, with 14 bases left in between. The length of the CDR3 is 16 residues. The CDR3 spells CASSLREPGQNTEAFF. In nucleotides, the CDR3 is TGTGCCAGCAGCTTACGTGAGCCCGGGCAGAACACTGAAGCTTTCTTT.

This clonotype was observed a few times. This chain links TRBV6-5 with TRBJ2-2; the D gene is possibly TRBD1 (5 bases). Germline CDR1 reads MNHEY; CDR2 reads SVGAGI. The CDR3 contains 19 residues. Trimming took off 2 bases at V and 2 bases at J, with 21 bases between the two ends. The CDR3 sequence: CASSYPIRQGSSNTGELFF. DNA for the CDR3: TGTGCCAGCAGTTACCCCATCCGGCAGGGATCATCCAACACCGGGGAGCTGTTTTTT.

This clonotype was observed a few times. V usage is TRBV15 and J usage is TRBJ2-3; 8 bases line up with TRBD2. V lost 0 bases, J lost 4 bases, and 3 bases stayed unmatched. The CDR3 runs 15 residues. Germline CDR1 is LNHNV and CDR2 is YYDKDF (reference sequence). CDR3: CATSRDRGGSDTQYF. Written as DNA, the CDR3 is TGTGCCACCAGCAGAGACCGGGGGGGCTCAGATACGCAGTATTTT.

This clonotype was picked up a small number of times. The V and J genes are TRBV20-1 and TRBJ1-5; D is possibly TRBD1 (5 bases). Trimming took 6 bases from V and 7 from J, leaving 25 bases between them. The CDR3 consists of 16 residues. Germline values: CDR1 DFQATT, CDR2 SNEGSKA (reference sequence). The CDR3 DNA sequence: TGCAGTGCACAACCCTTAGGGGTTTGGGGGGTGCAGCCCCAGCATTTT. This sequence encodes CSAQPLGVWGVQPQHF.

This clonotype has more than one count but fewer than ten. CDR3 bases: TGTGCCAGCAGCCCGGGGAGGGGGAGAGGGTACGAGCAGTACTTC. Its translation: CASSPGRGRGYEQYF. The gene calls are TRBV6-1 and TRBJ2-7; TRBD2 might be the D (7 bases). The V gene lost 6 bases and the J gene lost 4 bases, with 19 bases spanning the gap. CDR1 and CDR2 from the germline V gene are MNHNS and SASEGT. The CDR3 has 15 residues.

This clonotype occurred a few times. This sequence joins TRBV10-3 and TRBJ1-1; the D gene is possibly TRBD1 (6 bases). This CDR3 has 15 residues. Germline CDR1 is ENHRY and CDR2 is SYGVKD. V was pared by 3 bases and J by 1 base, with 12 bases between. The CDR3 region has the DNA TGTGCCATCAGTGACCCCCCACAGGGGAACACTGAAGCTTTCTTT. Its protein product is CAISDPPQGNTEAFF.

This chain connects TRBV6-2 or TRBV6-3 to TRBJ2-7; 9 bases line up with TRBD2. J was trimmed by 3 bases and V by 6 bases; bases with no gene match: 6. The CDR3 runs 14 residues. The germline CDR1 and CDR2 sequences are MNHEY and SVGEGT. CDR3 sequence (DNA): TGTGCCAGCAGGGAAGTAGCGGGGGTCTACGAGCAGTACTTC. This translates into CASREVAGVYEQYF.

The chain combines TRBV4-1 with TRBJ2-6; tentatively, D is TRBD2 (6 bases). CDR3 length equals 17 residues. V dropped 1 base and J dropped 0 bases, with 10 bases sitting between them. Germline V gives CDR1 MGHRA, CDR2 YSYEKL. The CDR3, as DNA: TGCGCCAGCAGCCAAGGCGGGGAAAGCTCTGGGGCCAACGTCCTGACTTTC. Translated, it gives CASSQGGESSGANVLTF.

A few counts support this clonotype. This chain links TRBV29-1 with TRBJ2-3, with 10 bases identical to TRBD2. The J segment lost 1 base and the V segment lost 4 bases, leaving 5 bases of the junction unmatched. Germline lookup yields CDR1 SQVTM and CDR2 ANQGSEA. This CDR3 is 15 amino acids long. The CDR3 coding sequence is TGCAGCGTTGTCCCCAGCGGGGGGGGCACAGATACGCAGTATTTT. This gives the protein CSVVPSGGGTDTQYF.

V is TRBV3-1 and J is TRBJ2-3; no firm D call. The CDR3 extends over 14 amino acids. Per germline, CDR1 LGHDT and CDR2 YNNKEL (reference sequence). Between the trimmed V and J ends, which lost 1 base and 2 bases, there was a span of 7 bases. The CDR3 DNA reads as TGTGCCAGCAGCCAAGGGTACAACACAGATACGCAGTATTTT. Translation gives CASSQGYNTDTQYF.

The V call is TRBV27, the J call TRBJ2-7; D is possibly TRBD2 (5 bases). The CDR3 contains 13 residues. Germline lookup yields CDR1 MNHEY and CDR2 SMNVEV (reference sequence). V was shortened by 6 bases and J by 2 bases, with 11 bases between the two germline ends. Written as DNA, the CDR3 is TGTGCCAGCAGCCCGACTAAGACCTACGAGCAGTACTTC. Translating gives CASSPTKTYEQYF.

This clonotype was observed a few times. The rearrangement links TRBV20-1 to TRBJ2-5; possibly TRBD1 for D (6 bases). The CDR3 extends over 16 amino acids. V was pared by 0 bases and J by 4 bases, with 18 bases between. Germline lookup yields CDR1 DFQATT and CDR2 SNEGSKA (reference sequence). CDR3 sequence reads: CSAREWGRGERETQYF. For the CDR3, the DNA is TGCAGTGCTAGAGAATGGGGCAGGGGCGAGAGAGAGACCCAGTACTTC.

The chain couples TRBV20-1 to TRBJ2-1; D is possibly TRBD2 (7 bases). CDR1 is DFQATT and CDR2 is SNEGSKA in the germline V gene (reference sequence). CDR3 length: 14 residues. The V gene lost 3 bases and the J gene lost 0 bases, with 9 bases spanning the gap. The CDR3 bases are TGCAGTGCTAGGGCGGGGGCCTCCTACAATGAGCAGTTCTTC. The encoded protein is CSARAGASYNEQFF.

The chain links TRBV4-2 to TRBJ2-3; 7 bases are shared with TRBD2. CDR1 is LGHNA and CDR2 is YNFKEQ in the germline V gene. V was clipped by 2 bases and J by 1 base; unmatched bases: 6. The CDR3 is 16 amino acids. CDR3 sequence (DNA): TGTGCCAGCAGCCAAACCCTAGCGGATGGCACAGATACGCAGTATTTT. This sequence encodes CASSQTLADGTDTQYF.